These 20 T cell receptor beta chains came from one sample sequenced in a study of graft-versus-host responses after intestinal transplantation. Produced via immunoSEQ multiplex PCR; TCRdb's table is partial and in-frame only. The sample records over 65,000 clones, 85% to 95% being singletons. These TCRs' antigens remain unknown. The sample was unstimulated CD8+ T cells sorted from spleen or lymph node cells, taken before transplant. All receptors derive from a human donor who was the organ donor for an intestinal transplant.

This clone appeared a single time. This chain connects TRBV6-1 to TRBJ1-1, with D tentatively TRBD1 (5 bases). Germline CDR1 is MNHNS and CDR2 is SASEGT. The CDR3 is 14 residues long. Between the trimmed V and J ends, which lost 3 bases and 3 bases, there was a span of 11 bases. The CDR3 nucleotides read TGTGCCAGCAGTGAGCCGACGGGGGACACTGAAGCTTTCTTT. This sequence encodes CASSEPTGDTEAFF.

This CDR3 reads CSEGDACLFTDTQYF. CDR3 coding DNA: TGCAGCGAAGGGGACGCCTGCCTCTTCACAGATACGCAGTATTTT. V is TRBV29-1 and J is TRBJ2-3; D could derive from TRBD1 or TRBD2 (5 bases each). Germline lookup yields CDR1 SQVTM and CDR2 ANQGSEA. The V and J ends lost 7 bases and 2 bases respectively, with 19 bases between them. The CDR3 is 15 residues long.

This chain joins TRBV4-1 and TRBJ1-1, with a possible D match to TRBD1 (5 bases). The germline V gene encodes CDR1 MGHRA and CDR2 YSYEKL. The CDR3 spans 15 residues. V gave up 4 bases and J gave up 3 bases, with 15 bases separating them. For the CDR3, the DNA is TGCGCCAGCAGCCCCTCGGGACGTGTCGACACTGAAGCTTTCTTT. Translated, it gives CASSPSGRVDTEAFF.

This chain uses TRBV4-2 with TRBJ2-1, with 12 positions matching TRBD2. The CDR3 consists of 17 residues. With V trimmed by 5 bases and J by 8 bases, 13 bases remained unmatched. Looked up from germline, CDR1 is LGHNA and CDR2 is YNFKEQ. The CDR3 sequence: CASSDEPLAGGVYEQFF. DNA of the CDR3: TGTGCCAGCAGCGACGAGCCCCTAGCGGGAGGGGTATATGAGCAGTTCTTC.

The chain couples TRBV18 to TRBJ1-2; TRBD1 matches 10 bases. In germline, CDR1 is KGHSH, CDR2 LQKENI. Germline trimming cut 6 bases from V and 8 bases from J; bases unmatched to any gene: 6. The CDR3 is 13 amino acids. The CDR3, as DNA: TGTGCCAGCTCGGGGACAGGGGATTCGGGCTACACCTTC. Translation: CASSGTGDSGYTF.

CDR3 bases: TGTGCCTGGATGTTAGGGACAGGGTCTTTCTTT. Translation gives CAWMLGTGSFF. J is TRBJ1-1 and V is TRBV30, with 9 bases lining up with TRBD1. Trimming removed 4 bases from V and 12 bases from J; junction bases left unmatched: 6. This CDR3 has 11 residues. Per the germline V gene, CDR1 is GTSNPN and CDR2 is SVGIG (reference sequence).

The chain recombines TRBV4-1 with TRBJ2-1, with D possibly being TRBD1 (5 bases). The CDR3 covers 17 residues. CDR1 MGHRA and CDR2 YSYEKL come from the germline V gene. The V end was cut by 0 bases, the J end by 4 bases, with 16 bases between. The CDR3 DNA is TGCGCCAGCAGCCAAGAGTTTTCGTGGGGCCTATACAATGAGCAGTTCTTC. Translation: CASSQEFSWGLYNEQFF.

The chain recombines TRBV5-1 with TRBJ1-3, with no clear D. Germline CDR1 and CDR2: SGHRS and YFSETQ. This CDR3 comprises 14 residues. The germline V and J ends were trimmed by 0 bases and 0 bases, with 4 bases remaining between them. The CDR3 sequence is CASSLALSGNTIYF. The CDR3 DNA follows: TGCGCCAGCAGCTTGGCTCTCTCTGGAAACACCATATATTTT.

The chain's CDR3 is CASSLYTGELFF. The DNA of the CDR3 is TGTGCCAGCAGTTTGTACACCGGGGAGCTGTTTTTT. This sequence joins TRBV27 and TRBJ2-2; unclear D gene. CDR1 and CDR2 (germline): MNHEY, SMNVEV (reference sequence). The CDR3 has 12 amino acids. Trimming took off 3 bases at V and 3 bases at J, with 2 bases between the two ends.

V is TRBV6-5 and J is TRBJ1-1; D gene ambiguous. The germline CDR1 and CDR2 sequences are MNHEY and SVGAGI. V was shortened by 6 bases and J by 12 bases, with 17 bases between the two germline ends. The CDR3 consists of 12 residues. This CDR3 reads CASRSPAGVSFF. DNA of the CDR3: TGTGCCAGCAGGTCCCCCGCCGGGGTATCTTTCTTT.

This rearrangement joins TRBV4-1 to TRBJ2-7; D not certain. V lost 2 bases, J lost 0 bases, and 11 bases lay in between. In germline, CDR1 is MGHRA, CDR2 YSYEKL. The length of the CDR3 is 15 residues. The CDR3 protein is CASSQTFISSYEQYF. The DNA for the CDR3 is TGCGCCAGCAGCCAAACTTTTATAAGCTCCTACGAGCAGTACTTC.

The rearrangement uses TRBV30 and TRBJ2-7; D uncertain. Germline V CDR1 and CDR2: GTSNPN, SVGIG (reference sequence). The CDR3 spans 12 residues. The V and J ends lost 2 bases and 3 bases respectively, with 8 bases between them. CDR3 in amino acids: CAWSYSNYEQYF. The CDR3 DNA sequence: TGTGCCTGGAGTTACAGCAACTACGAGCAGTACTTC.

This chain's CDR3 is CASSSVENYGYTF. CDR3 nucleotide sequence: TGTGCCAGCAGCAGTGTGGAAAACTATGGCTACACCTTC. The chain has TRBV7-6 and TRBJ1-2; no clear D. This CDR3 has 13 residues. CDR1 and CDR2 (germline): SGHVS, FNYEAQ. V was pared by 5 bases and J by 2 bases, with 9 bases between.

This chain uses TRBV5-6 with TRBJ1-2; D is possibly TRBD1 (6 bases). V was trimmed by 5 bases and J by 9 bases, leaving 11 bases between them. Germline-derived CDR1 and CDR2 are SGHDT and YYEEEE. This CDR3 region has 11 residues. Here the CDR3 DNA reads TGTGCCAGCAGTTTACAGGGAAGCTACACCTTC. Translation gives CASSLQGSYTF.

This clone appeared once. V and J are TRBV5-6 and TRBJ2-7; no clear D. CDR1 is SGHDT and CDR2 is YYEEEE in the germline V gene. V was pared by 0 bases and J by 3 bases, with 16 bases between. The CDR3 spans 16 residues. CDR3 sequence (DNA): TGTGCCAGCAGCTTGGGTCAGGCAGGACGGAACTACGAGCAGTACTTC. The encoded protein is CASSLGQAGRNYEQYF. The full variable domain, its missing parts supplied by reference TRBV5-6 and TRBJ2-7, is DAGVTQSPTHLIKTRGQQVTLRCSPKSGHDTVSWYQQALGQGPQFIFQYYEEEERQRGNFPDRFSGHQFPNYSSELNVNALLLGDSALYLCASSLGQAGRNYEQYFGPGTRLTVT.

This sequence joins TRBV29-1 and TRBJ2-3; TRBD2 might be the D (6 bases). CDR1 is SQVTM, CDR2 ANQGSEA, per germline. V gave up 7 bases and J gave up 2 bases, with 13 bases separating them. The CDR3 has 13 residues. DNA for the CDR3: TGCAGCGCAGAACTAGCTAACACAGATACGCAGTATTTT. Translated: CSAELANTDTQYF.

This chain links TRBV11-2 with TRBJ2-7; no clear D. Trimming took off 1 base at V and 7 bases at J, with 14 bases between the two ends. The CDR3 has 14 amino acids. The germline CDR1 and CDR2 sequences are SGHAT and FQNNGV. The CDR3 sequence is CASSLGVATREQYF. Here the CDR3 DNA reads TGTGCCAGCAGCTTAGGAGTGGCGACGAGGGAGCAGTACTTC.

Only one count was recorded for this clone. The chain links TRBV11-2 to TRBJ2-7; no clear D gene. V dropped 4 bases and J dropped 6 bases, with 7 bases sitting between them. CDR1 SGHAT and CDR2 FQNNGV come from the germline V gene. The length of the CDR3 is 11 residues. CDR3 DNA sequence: TGTGCCAGCAGCTCCCCCGGCGAGCAGTACTTC. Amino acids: CASSSPGEQYF. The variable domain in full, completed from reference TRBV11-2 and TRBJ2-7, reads EAGVAQSPRYKIIEKRQSVAFWCNPISGHATLYWYQQILGQGPKLLIQFQNNGVVDDSQLPKDRFSAERLKGVDSTLKIQPAKLEDSAVYLCASSSPGEQYFGPGTRLTVT.

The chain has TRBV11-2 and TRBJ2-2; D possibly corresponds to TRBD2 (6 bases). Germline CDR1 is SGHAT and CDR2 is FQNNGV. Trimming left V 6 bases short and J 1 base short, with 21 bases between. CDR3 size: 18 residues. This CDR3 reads CASSFPHRDSMNTGELFF. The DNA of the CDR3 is TGTGCCAGCAGTTTCCCACACCGGGACTCAATGAACACCGGGGAGCTGTTTTTT.

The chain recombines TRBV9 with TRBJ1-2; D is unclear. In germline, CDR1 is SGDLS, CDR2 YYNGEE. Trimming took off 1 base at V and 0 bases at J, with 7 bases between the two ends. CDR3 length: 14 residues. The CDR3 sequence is CASSVSATNYGYTF. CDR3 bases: TGTGCCAGCAGCGTATCTGCTACTAACTATGGCTACACCTTC. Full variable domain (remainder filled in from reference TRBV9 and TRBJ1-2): DSGVTQTPKHLITATGQRVTLRCSPRSGDLSVYWYQQSLDQGLQFLIQYYNGEERAKGNILERFSAQQFPDLHSELNLSSLELGDSALYFCASSVSATNYGYTFGSGTRLTVV.